This entry describes one T cell receptor beta chain. No antigen is known for it. Trimming took off 0 bases at V and 6 bases at J, with 14 bases between the two ends. This CDR3 comprises 16 residues. Germline-derived CDR1 and CDR2 are MNHEY and SVGAGI. The data were obtained in a study of shared clonotypes between healthy human individuals. Notes on the study in general: Richness estimates generally favored naive over memory subsets.

Generated by immunoSEQ multiplex PCR, the TCRdb table keeps only in-frame clones and is missing some. The sample contains more than 500,000 clones, roughly 95% of which appear only once. The receptor was derived from a woman in her twenties or thirties in good health. Sample: naive CD4+ T cells sorted from blood. Subset meaning: CD45RA+ positively selected. The J gene is TRBJ2-2, the V gene TRBV6-5, with D tentatively TRBD2 (6 bases). CDR3 amino acids: CASSYSTGAGAGELFF. CDR3 coding DNA: TGTGCCAGCAGTTACTCCACGGGAGCCGGGGCCGGGGAGCTGTTTTTT.